This T cell receptor beta chain was identified during a study of T cells in Graves' hyperthyroidism and ophthalmopathy. Criteria for exclusion of patients were uncontrolled infection, other autoimmune disease, pregnancy or lactation. A roughly 9.7 ml volume of fresh peripheral blood provided the PBMCs. The source material, RNA transcripts, was used to amplify TCR beta CDR3 regions. The primer set for the first-round RT-PCR of the TCR CDR3 was HTBI. TCRdb recomputed calls from the multiplex PCR reads with MiXCR, one row per CDR3 protein. The table records some 570,000 distinct CDR3 sequences, 14% of them present only once. Trimming removed 2 bases from V and 0 bases from J; junction bases left unmatched: 14. This CDR3 is 19 amino acids long. The germline CDR1 and CDR2 sequences are MNHEY and SVGEGT. This clonotype was counted many times.

J is TRBJ2-5 and V is TRBV6-2 or TRBV6-3; 8 bases are a match to TRBD2. The TCR sequence derives from a woman under 30 with Graves' ophthalmopathy. The sample consisted of blood. CDR3 nucleotides: TGTGCCAGCAGTTACCGCCCCCTTAGGACTAGCTTGTACCAAGAGACCCAGTACTTC. Its translation: CASSYRPLRTSLYQETQYF.